The present T cell receptor (beta chain) was sequenced within a study of cytomegalovirus exposure and HLA in healthy donors. Study at large: Approximately 190 million T cells yielded 120 million or so unique TCR beta sequences, as an earlier analysis found. Study results and caveats: A few chains linked to CMV were shown in vitro to be specific for CMV antigens. Later analysis associated a missense DCLRE1C variant with TCR beta V- and J-gene trimming. The authors listed 164 TCR beta chains as cytomegalovirus-associated.

Of note for this clone: Its antigen is unknown. Germline is not matched at one junction end, which may reflect a read error.

This PCR relied on a set of 60 Vbeta primers and 13 Jbeta primers. Clones were read by immunoSEQ multiplex PCR, and TCRdb kept only the in-frame ones, dropping some. The sample carries some 200,000 clones, 70% recorded once. Per the germline V gene, CDR1 is ENHRY and CDR2 is SYGVKD. The CDR3 consists of 13 residues. The chain joins TRBV10-3 to TRBJ1-5, with D perhaps matching TRBD1 (5 bases). The sequencing sample was made of PBMCs. The TCR was taken from a man aged 40-55 years in good health and CMV-seropositive. CDR3 nucleotides: TGTGCCATCAGCGTTGACAGCAATCAGCCCCAGCTTTTT. The encoded protein is CAISVDSNQPQLF.